A single sample is the source of the 28 T cell receptor beta chains below, sequenced in a study of T cell responses to AZD1222 COVID-19 vaccine. Sequencing was performed with immunoSEQ multiplex PCR; in TCRdb, only in-frame clones are kept and a portion is missing. The data contain about 140,000 clones, almost 95% of them seen just once; the ten biggest clones take up roughly 3.5%. The sequencing used peripheral blood, collected 28 days after the second AZD1222 dose. The receptors shown here come from an adult who received the AZD1222 COVID-19 vaccine.

J is TRBJ2-1 and V is TRBV4-1; TRBD2 might be the D (6 bases). The V gene's germline CDR1 is MGHRA and CDR2 YSYEKL. V lost 5 bases and J 8 bases, leaving 13 bases between the germline ends. The CDR3 sequence is 13 residues long. Here the CDR3 DNA reads TGCGCCAGCAGCGCAAGACTAGTACATGAGCAGTTCTTC. It yields the protein CASSARLVHEQFF.

V is TRBV7-3 and J is TRBJ2-3; D uncertain. Germline assignment: CDR1 SGHTA and CDR2 FQGTGA. The CDR3 has 14 amino acids. Between the trimmed V and J ends, which lost 5 bases and 0 bases, there was a span of 9 bases. This chain's CDR3 is CASSTAGSTDTQYF. As DNA, the CDR3 is TGTGCCAGCAGCACCGCAGGAAGCACAGATACGCAGTATTTT.

This chain links TRBV2 with TRBJ1-2; D unclear. Germline loops: CDR1 SNHLY, CDR2 FYNNEI. V was shortened by 8 bases and J by 6 bases, with 10 bases between the two germline ends. The CDR3 is 11 amino acids. CDR3 in amino acids: CASPRPDGYTF. DNA of the CDR3: TGTGCCAGCCCTAGGCCGGATGGCTACACCTTC.

The rearrangement uses TRBV9 and TRBJ2-7, with TRBD1 identical over 7 bases. In germline, CDR1 is SGDLS, CDR2 YYNGEE. V shed 4 bases and J 2 bases; nucleotides not matched to a gene: 6. The CDR3 totals 14 residues. CDR3 coding DNA: TGTGCCAGCAGCCTCACAGGGGCGGCCTACGAGCAGTACTTC. Translated, it gives CASSLTGAAYEQYF.

The genes are TRBV7-9 and TRBJ1-2; 8 bases align to TRBD1. The germline V gene has CDR1 SEHNR and CDR2 FQNEAQ (reference sequence). This CDR3 has 14 amino acids. V trimming: 5 bases; J trimming: 2 bases; junction bases outside the gene matches: 4. CDR3 coding DNA: TGTGCCAGCAGCCCGGGACAGGCCAACTATGGCTACACCTTC. Translated, it gives CASSPGQANYGYTF.

The V gene is TRBV24-1, the J gene TRBJ2-2; unclear D gene. This CDR3 is built from 14 residues. Trimming pared 7 bases from V and 1 base from J, leaving 9 bases between. Germline assignment: CDR1 KGHDR and CDR2 SFDVKD. The CDR3 DNA reads as TGTGCCACCAGATGGACGGGGAACACCGGGGAGCTGTTTTTT. This sequence encodes CATRWTGNTGELFF.

A single count supports this clone. The rearrangement joins TRBV29-1 to TRBJ2-2; TRBD2 aligns across 8 bases. Losses at the gene ends were 3 bases for V and 6 bases for J; bases not matched to a gene: 6. This CDR3 region has 14 residues. The germline CDR1 and CDR2 sequences are SQVTM and ANQGSEA. This chain's CDR3 is CSVDSPGGPGELFF. The CDR3 DNA sequence: TGCAGCGTTGACTCGCCGGGAGGGCCCGGGGAGCTGTTTTTT.

A single count supports this clone. The V call is TRBV6-4, the J call TRBJ1-5; possible D gene TRBD1, 6 bases. This CDR3 has 15 residues. The V end lost 7 bases, the J end lost 7 bases, and 20 bases lay between the germline ends. The V gene's germline CDR1 is MRHNA and CDR2 SNTAGT. In DNA form, the CDR3 reads TGTGCCAGCAACCTGGACAGCCGGGGGAGACAGCCCCAGCATTTT. Its protein is CASNLDSRGRQPQHF.

The rearrangement joins TRBV2 to TRBJ1-4, with unresolved D. V was cut by 4 bases and J by 5 bases, with 11 bases left in between. CDR1 is SNHLY and CDR2 is FYNNEI in the germline V gene. This CDR3 has 14 amino acids. CDR3 amino acids: CASSADGANEKLFF. The DNA for the CDR3 is TGTGCCAGCAGTGCGGACGGTGCGAATGAAAAACTGTTTTTT.

The chain combines TRBV5-6 with TRBJ1-5, with a possible D match to TRBD1 (6 bases). Trimming cost V 0 bases and J 4 bases, with 11 bases left between them. The germline V gene encodes CDR1 SGHDT and CDR2 YYEEEE. This CDR3 spans 15 amino acids. CDR3 protein: CASSLGPTGNQPQHF. Here the CDR3 DNA reads TGTGCCAGCAGCTTGGGTCCTACAGGGAATCAGCCCCAGCATTTT.

This rearrangement joins TRBV30 to TRBJ1-5, with D possibly matching TRBD1 (5 bases). Germline V gene data show CDR1 as GTSNPN and CDR2 as SVGIG (reference sequence). V dropped 0 bases and J dropped 1 base, with 7 bases sitting between them. The CDR3 is made up of 14 amino acids. The CDR3 loop is CAWSVWGSNQPQHF. CDR3 DNA: TGTGCCTGGAGTGTCTGGGGGAGCAATCAGCCCCAGCATTTT.

A single count supports this clone. This CDR3 is also generated by other DNA sequences in the sample. The chain uses TRBV30 and TRBJ2-3; D remains unclear. This CDR3 region has 11 residues. Deletions cut 3 bases from V and 4 bases from J, with 5 bases between. In germline, CDR1 is GTSNPN, CDR2 SVGIG (reference sequence). In DNA, the CDR3 is TGTGCCTGGAGGGGTGCAGATACGCAGTATTTT. Translated, it gives CAWRGADTQYF.

The gene calls are TRBV29-1 and TRBJ2-1; 12 bases are a match to TRBD2. This CDR3 region has 14 residues. Germline V gene data show CDR1 as SQVTM and CDR2 as ANQGSEA. Trimming cost V 4 bases and J 10 bases; bases outside gene matches: 8. CDR3 in DNA: TGCAGCGTTGCCGGACGACTAGCGGGAGAGGAGCAGTTCTTC. The encoded protein is CSVAGRLAGEEQFF.

This clone was picked up one time. The chain has TRBV2 and TRBJ1-1; D is ambiguous. Trimming took off 6 bases at V and 0 bases at J, with 14 bases between the two ends. There are 15 residues in the CDR3. Germline CDR1 and CDR2: SNHLY and FYNNEI. The CDR3 here is CASSPDGPVNTEAFF. CDR3 bases: TGTGCCAGCAGCCCTGACGGCCCCGTGAACACTGAAGCTTTCTTT.

J is TRBJ1-1 and V is TRBV19; TRBD1 might be the D (6 bases). V lost 1 base and J 1 base, leaving 13 bases between the germline ends. Germline values: CDR1 LNHDA, CDR2 SQIVND (reference sequence). CDR3 length: 16 residues. CDR3 bases: TGTGCCAGTAGTATAGGGGGGGGCGGGCCGAACACTGAAGCTTTCTTT. Its translation: CASSIGGGGPNTEAFF.

This clone was seen once. The CDR3 bases are TGCGCCAGCAGCGTCTCGACCGGGACAGGGGAAGAGACCCAGTACTTC. Its protein is CASSVSTGTGEETQYF. The chain carries TRBV5-1 and TRBJ2-5; TRBD1 matches at 10 bases. Germline assignment: CDR1 SGHRS and CDR2 YFSETQ. With V trimmed by 4 bases and J by 3 bases, 9 bases remained unmatched. The CDR3 totals 16 residues.

The chain recombines TRBV27 with TRBJ1-2, with TRBD1 matching 8 bases. Losses at the gene ends were 5 bases for V and 5 bases for J; bases not matched to a gene: 4. The CDR3 has 13 residues. Germline values: CDR1 MNHEY, CDR2 SMNVEV (reference sequence). CDR3 coding DNA: TGTGCCAGCAGTCTCAGGACAGGGTATGGCTACACCTTC. It translates to CASSLRTGYGYTF.

The chain couples TRBV5-1 to TRBJ1-2; tentative D call: TRBD1 (5 bases). The CDR3 is 12 residues long. Between the trimmed V and J ends, which lost 0 bases and 6 bases, there was a span of 6 bases. Germline V gene sequence: CDR1 SGHRS, CDR2 YFSETQ. This CDR3 is CASSLAGNGYTF. DNA of the CDR3: TGCGCCAGCAGCTTGGCAGGGAATGGCTACACCTTC. The whole variable domain, remainder taken from reference TRBV5-1 and TRBJ1-2, is KAGVTQTPRYLIKTRGQQVTLSCSPISGHRSVSWYQQTPGQGLQFLFEYFSETQRNKGNFPGRFSGRQFSNSRSEMNVSTLELGDSALYLCASSLAGNGYTFGSGTRLTVV.

This clone was found once. The genes are TRBV29-1 and TRBJ1-4, with D possibly TRBD1 on 6 matching bases. CDR1 is SQVTM and CDR2 is ANQGSEA in the germline V gene. The CDR3 has 14 residues. The V end was cut by 7 bases, the J end by 6 bases, with 18 bases between. CDR3 sequence: CSAMDRSKYEKLFF. The CDR3 DNA is TGCAGCGCCATGGACAGATCGAAGTATGAAAAACTGTTTTTT.

This clone was picked up a small number of times. The gene calls are TRBV18 and TRBJ2-2; possible D gene TRBD1, 6 bases. The CDR3 covers 16 residues. V was clipped by 5 bases and J by 0 bases, with 13 bases between them. Germline loops: CDR1 KGHSH, CDR2 LQKENI. CDR3 residues: CASSKRQEPNTGELFF. CDR3 DNA: TGTGCCAGCTCAAAGCGACAGGAGCCGAACACCGGGGAGCTGTTTTTT.

The chain joins TRBV10-3 to TRBJ2-2, with TRBD1 matching 9 bases. The CDR3 is 14 residues long. CDR1 is ENHRY, CDR2 SYGVKD, per germline. Losses at the gene ends were 6 bases for V and 5 bases for J; bases not matched to a gene: 4. CDR3 sequence (DNA): TGTGCCATCAGACGGACAGGGGATACCGGGGAGCTGTTTTTT. Translating it yields CAIRRTGDTGELFF.

The sample holds a few counts of this clone. The chain links TRBV11-2 to TRBJ1-3; no clear D gene. This CDR3 region has 16 residues. The ends were cut back, 5 bases at V and 0 bases at J, with 14 bases in the middle. Germline V gene data show CDR1 as SGHAT and CDR2 as FQNNGV. CDR3 sequence reads: CASSPNTASSGNTIYF. The CDR3 nucleotides read TGTGCCAGCAGCCCTAATACGGCGAGCTCTGGAAACACCATATATTTT. Together with reference TRBV11-2 and TRBJ1-3, the CDR3 gives the full variable domain: EAGVAQSPRYKIIEKRQSVAFWCNPISGHATLYWYQQILGQGPKLLIQFQNNGVVDDSQLPKDRFSAERLKGVDSTLKIQPAKLEDSAVYLCASSPNTASSGNTIYFGEGSWLTVV.

The chain employs TRBV7-2 and TRBJ1-3; D unclear. There are 16 residues in the CDR3. The V gene's germline CDR1 is SGHTA and CDR2 FQGNSA. V was cut by 1 base and J by 0 bases, with 10 bases left in between. CDR3 DNA: TGTGCCAGCAGCTTAGTCTCGCCAGACTCTGGAAACACCATATATTTT. This translates into CASSLVSPDSGNTIYF.

The CDR3 nucleotides read TGTGCCAGCAGCTTGATCGACAAAACCACAGATACGCAGTATTTT. Its protein product is CASSLIDKTTDTQYF. The rearrangement uses TRBV7-6 and TRBJ2-3, with D uncertain. Germline-derived CDR1 and CDR2 are SGHVS and FNYEAQ. V dropped 3 bases and J dropped 2 bases, with 12 bases sitting between them. This CDR3 is 15 amino acids long.

This sequence joins TRBV7-9 and TRBJ2-3, with 9 bases aligning to TRBD2. Germline V CDR1 and CDR2: SEHNR, FQNEAQ (reference sequence). J lost 4 bases, V lost 4 bases, and 12 bases had no gene match. This CDR3 contains 17 residues. For the CDR3, the DNA is TGTGCCAGCAGCTCCCGGACTAGCGAGAAACAACCAGATACGCAGTATTTT. This translates into CASSSRTSEKQPDTQYF.

The gene calls are TRBV6-5 and TRBJ2-1; D is uncertain. Trimming removed 2 bases at V and 7 bases at J, with 3 bases between. This CDR3 is 11 amino acids long. Germline V gives CDR1 MNHEY, CDR2 SVGAGI. The CDR3 DNA reads TGTGCCAGCAGTTACGGGAATGAGCAGTTCTTC. This encodes CASSYGNEQFF.

This clone was seen just once. The V gene is TRBV7-2, the J gene TRBJ1-1; no definite D call. Germline CDR1 SGHTA, CDR2 FQGNSA. The CDR3 length is 13 residues. Trimming shortened V by 5 bases and J by 1 base, and 8 bases separated the two germline ends. The CDR3 bases are TGTGCCAGCAGCGCCGCGAGGAACACTGAAGCTTTCTTT. Translation: CASSAARNTEAFF. The full variable domain, in which reference TRBV7-2 and TRBJ1-1 provide the parts outside the CDR3, is GAGVSQSPSNKVTEKGKDVELRCDPISGHTALYWYRQSLGQGLEFLIYFQGNSAPDKSGLPSDRFSAERTGGSVSTLTIQRTQQEDSAVYLCASSAARNTEAFFGQGTRLTVV.

The genes are TRBV28 and TRBJ1-5; D not certain. Germline loops: CDR1 MDHEN, CDR2 SYDVKM. The CDR3 loop spans 13 amino acids. The V gene lost 6 bases and the J gene lost 7 bases, with 13 bases spanning the gap. CDR3 region: CASSRSRRQPQHF. CDR3 DNA sequence: TGTGCCAGCAGCCGTTCCCGGAGGCAGCCCCAGCATTTT.